Listed below are T cell receptor beta chains from one sample, sequenced in a study of shared clonotypes between healthy human individuals. Measured with immunoSEQ multiplex PCR; TCRdb has only the in-frame clones, and not every one. The table shows some 1.5 million clones, with 96% occurring only once. The sequencing sample was made of naive CD4+ T cells sorted from blood. The receptor set was obtained from a young man in good health. Each CDR3 is given with its conserved first and last residue. Fields, in order: J gene, V gene, D gene, clone size, CDR3 protein, CDR3 DNA. D genes are given only for firm matches. Clone size is not always given. Where it is, it says once, few, many or a class for expanded clones.

>TRBJ2-7|TRBV27|NA|NA
CASSLLSSGGYEQYF
TGTGCCAGCAGTTTACTCTCCTCCGGGGGCTACGAGCAGTACTTC
>TRBJ2-7|TRBV11-2|TRBD2|NA
CASSYRLAGDEQYF
TGTGCCAGCAGCTACAGACTAGCGGGAGACGAGCAGTACTTC
>TRBJ2-7|TRBV10-3|NA|NA
CAISDLRRGRLSYEQYF
TGTGCCATCAGTGATTTACGGAGGGGGCGCCTATCCTACGAGCAGTACTTC
>TRBJ1-3|TRBV7-8|NA|NA
CASSEQGILSTNTIYF
TGTGCCAGCAGCGAGCAGGGGATCCTTTCGACAAACACCATATATTTT
>TRBJ2-5|TRBV30|TRBD2|NA
CAWSVSSGSKAQYF
TGTGCCTGGAGTGTCTCTAGCGGGAGTAAGGCCCAGTACTTC
>TRBJ1-4|TRBV6-5|TRBD1|NA
CASSLDRVNEKLFF
TGTGCCAGCAGCCTGGACAGGGTTAATGAAAAACTGTTTTTT
>TRBJ2-3|TRBV6-5|TRBD2|NA
CASKPAGGRTDTQYF
TGTGCCAGCAAGCCAGCGGGAGGGAGGACAGATACGCAGTATTTT
>TRBJ2-5|TRBV30|TRBD2|NA
CAWRPRLLAGSGETQYF
TGTGCCTGGAGGCCACGCCTACTAGCGGGATCGGGGGAGACCCAGTACTTC
>TRBJ2-5|TRBV27|TRBD1|NA
CASNRQGAGETQYF
TGTGCCAGCAACCGACAGGGGGCAGGCGAGACCCAGTACTTC
>TRBJ1-5|TRBV29-1|NA|NA
CSVGARGNQPQHF
TGCAGCGTTGGGGCCAGGGGTAATCAGCCCCAGCATTTT
>TRBJ2-7|TRBV6-1|NA|NA
CASRARNEQYF
TGTGCCAGCAGAGCCCGTAACGAGCAGTACTTC
>TRBJ1-5|TRBV2|NA|once
CASNSQGDQPQHF
TGTGCCAGCAATTCACAGGGAGACCAGCCCCAGCATTTT
>TRBJ2-7|TRBV19|NA|NA
CASSAPNYEQYF
TGTGCCAGTAGTGCCCCTAACTACGAGCAGTACTTC
>TRBJ2-7|TRBV4-3|TRBD1|NA
CASSQDLGQAFYEQYF
TGCGCCAGCAGCCAAGATTTAGGACAGGCCTTCTACGAGCAGTACTTC
>TRBJ1-1|TRBV4-3|NA|NA
CASSQGGQGYTEAFF
TGCGCCAGCAGCCAAGGGGGGCAGGGATATACTGAAGCTTTCTTT
>TRBJ1-2|TRBV5-5|NA|few
CASSLTGGGQYGYTF
TGTGCCAGCAGCCTGACAGGCGGAGGACAGTATGGCTACACCTTC
>TRBJ1-1|TRBV30|NA|NA
CACREEVVKAFF
TGTGCCTGCCGAGAAGAAGTGGTGAAAGCTTTCTTT
>TRBJ2-2|TRBV5-1|NA|NA
CASSERGNTGELFF
TGCGCCAGCAGCGAAAGGGGTAACACCGGGGAGCTGTTTTTT
>TRBJ1-1|TRBV6-5|TRBD1|NA
CASSYYQGEATEAFF
TGTGCCAGCAGTTACTATCAGGGGGAAGCCACTGAAGCTTTCTTT
>TRBJ2-5|TRBV5-4|NA|NA
CASSLGRETQYF
TGTGCCAGCAGCTTGGGAAGAGAGACCCAGTACTTC
>TRBJ2-2|TRBV15|NA|few
CATSRPGRENTGELFF
TGTGCCACCAGCAGACCGGGACGGGAAAACACCGGGGAGCTGTTTTTT
>TRBJ1-1|TRBV4-3|NA|NA
CASSQAATWDTEAFF
TGCGCCAGCAGCCAAGCGGCAACGTGGGACACTGAAGCTTTCTTT